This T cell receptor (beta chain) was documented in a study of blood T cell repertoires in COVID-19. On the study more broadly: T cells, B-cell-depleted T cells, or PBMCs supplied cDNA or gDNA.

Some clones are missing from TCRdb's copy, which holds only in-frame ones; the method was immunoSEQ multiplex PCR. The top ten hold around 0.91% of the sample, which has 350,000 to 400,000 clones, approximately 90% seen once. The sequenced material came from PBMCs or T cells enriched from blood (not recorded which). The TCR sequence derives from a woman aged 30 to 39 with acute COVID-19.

CDR3 protein: CASSVVSGNLNEQYF. The CDR3 DNA sequence: TGTGCCAGCAGCGTAGTATCAGGGAACCTCAACGAGCAGTACTTC. The genes are TRBV9 and TRBJ2-7, with D possibly matching TRBD1 (5 bases). Germline-derived CDR1 and CDR2 are SGDLS and YYNGEE. There are 15 residues in the CDR3. V lost 0 bases, J lost 5 bases, and 15 bases lay in between.